The sequence of this T cell receptor (beta chain) was determined in a study of blood T cells in healthy people across ages. This clonotype was detected a few times. Using a J-beta primer mix together with a sample-barcoded 5' primer, a second PCR was run for about 6 to 12 cycles. Sequencing recovered at least 3 million CDR3-containing paired-end reads from each sample. TCRdb fed the 5' RACE reads into MiXCR, producing one record per CDR3 protein. This table has approximately 900,000 distinct CDR3 sequences, under 50% appearing once. The receptor's source is a man between 25 and 39 years old in good health. Sequencing was performed on blood.

CDR3 sequence reads: CSARDPKTSGSYEQYF. In DNA, the CDR3 is TGCAGTGCTAGAGATCCTAAGACTAGCGGTTCCTACGAGCAGTACTTC. The chain couples TRBV20-1 to TRBJ2-7; 9 bases line up with TRBD2. The length of the CDR3 is 16 residues. Germline lookup yields CDR1 DFQATT and CDR2 SNEGSKA (reference sequence). The ends lost 0 bases at V and 1 base at J; junction bases unmatched: 7.